Listed below are T cell receptor beta chains from one sample, sequenced in a study of a mutant IDH1 vaccine in newly diagnosed glioma. No antigen has been identified for these receptors. Sequencing used immunoSEQ multiplex PCR; TCRdb keeps in-frame clones, though not all of them. The sample shows approximately 84,000 clones, 70% to 90% of them seen only once. Sequenced here: PBMCs, sampled from a glioma patient whose treatment included an IDH1 peptide vaccine. The receptors originated from a man aged 35-49 years with glioma. Each CDR3 is given with its conserved first and last residue. The D gene is left open where the match is weak. For some rows the clone size is stated as once, few or many, or as a class when expanded; others skip it.

.,TRBJ2-2,.,TRBV6-5,TGTGCCAGCAGTTACCAAGGGACCAACACCGGGGAGCTGTTTTTT,CASSYQGTNTGELFF
.,TRBJ1-6,.,TRBV14,TGTGCCAGCAGCCAAAACAGGAATTGGAATTCACCCCTCCACTTT,CASSQNRNWNSPLHF
TRBD1,TRBJ2-2,.,TRBV25-1,TGTGCCAGCACCACAGGGGGCTGGACCGGGGAGCTGTTTTTT,CASTTGGWTGELFF
TRBD2,TRBJ2-7,.,TRBV7-6,TGTGCCAGCAGCCTAGGGGCTAGCGGGACCTTCTCCTACGAGCAGTACTTC,CASSLGASGTFSYEQYF
TRBD1,TRBJ2-4,.,TRBV18,TGTGCCAGCTCACGGGACAGGGTCCAGAACATTCAGTACTTC,CASSRDRVQNIQYF
.,TRBJ1-2,.,TRBV4-1,TGCGCCAGCAGCCCACGGGACAACAATTATGGCTACACCTTC,CASSPRDNNYGYTF
.,TRBJ1-6,.,TRBV7-8,TGTGCCAGCAGCTTAGATCCAGAAAATAATTCACCCCTCCACTTT,CASSLDPENNSPLHF
TRBD1,TRBJ2-7,.,TRBV11-2,TGTGCCAGCAGCTTTTGGGACAGGGGGATTGGGACCTACGAGCAGTACTTC,CASSFWDRGIGTYEQYF
.,TRBJ2-7,.,TRBV4-2,TGTGCCAGCAGCCAAAGCGGTACCTACGAGCAGTACTTC,CASSQSGTYEQYF
.,TRBJ2-3,.,TRBV6-5,TGTGCCAGCAGTTACGTGGGCACAGATACGCAGTATTTT,CASSYVGTDTQYF
TRBD2,TRBJ2-7,.,TRBV27,TGTGCCAGCAGTTGGGAGGCGGGGGTATCGTACGAGCAGTACTTC,CASSWEAGVSYEQYF
.,TRBJ1-1,.,TRBV7-9,TGTGCCAGCAGCTTATTGGCGAACACTGAAGCTTTCTTT,CASSLLANTEAFF
TRBD1,TRBJ2-7,.,TRBV5-1,TGCGCCAGCAGCTTAAGGGGGCACGAGCAGTACTTC,CASSLRGHEQYF
.,TRBJ1-3,.,TRBV6-5,TGTGCCAGCAGAGGACAACTCTCTGGAAACACCATATATTTT,CASRGQLSGNTIYF
.,TRBJ2-2,.,TRBV27,TGTGCCAGCAGTTGGGGGCTGGGCACCGGGGAGCTGTTTTTT,CASSWGLGTGELFF
.,TRBJ2-3,.,TRBV7-9,TGTGCCAGCGGTCATGGGGATACGCAGTATTTT,CASGHGDTQYF
.,TRBJ1-5,few,TRBV10-1,TGCGCCAGCCTCTCGTCGGGGCCCCAGCATTTT,CASLSSGPQHF
.,TRBJ2-1,.,TRBV12-5,TGTGCTAGTGGTTTGGTACTGAGGACAGTCCGATACAATGAGCAGTTCTTC,CASGLVLRTVRYNEQFF
.,TRBJ1-1,.,TRBV7-6,TGTGCCAGCAGCTTACGGGGACACTCGGGAATTTTACGTAACACTGAAGCTTTCTTT,CASSLRGHSGILRNTEAFF
.,TRBJ1-2,.,TRBV11-2,TGTGCCAGCAGCTTAGCGGGCGGGGGAAGTGGTGGCTACACCTTC,CASSLAGGGSGGYTF
.,TRBJ1-1,.,TRBV2,TGTGCCAGCAGTGAAGCTAGACGGAGGAGTAACACTGAAGCTTTCTTT,CASSEARRRSNTEAFF
.,TRBJ1-6,.,TRBV25-1,TGTGCCAGCAGTCCTCCGTCTATTTCCTATAATTCACCCCTCCACTTT,CASSPPSISYNSPLHF
TRBD2,TRBJ2-1,.,TRBV6-6,TGTGCCAGCAGTTACGGACTAGCGGGGGGCGGAGGTGAGCAGTTCTTC,CASSYGLAGGGGEQFF
.,TRBJ1-6,.,TRBV7-2,TGTGCCAGCAGCTTAGCGTTCCCCCTCCACTTT,CASSLAFPLHF
.,TRBJ2-7,.,TRBV6-1,TGTGCCAGCAGCCGGGTAAGCGAGGGAGAGCAGTACTTC,CASSRVSEGEQYF
.,TRBJ2-5,.,TRBV30,TGTGCCTGGAGTGTAAGGAGGGAATGGTGGGCCCAGTACTTC,CAWSVRREWWAQYF
.,TRBJ2-1,.,TRBV5-1,TGCGCCAGCAGCTTGGCACTCCCGGGAAACACAGAGCAGTTCTTC,CASSLALPGNTEQFF
.,TRBJ1-1,once,TRBV7-6,TGTGCCAGCAGCTTAGTACGTATTAGGAGAATGAACACTGAAGCTTTCTTT,CASSLVRIRRMNTEAFF
.,TRBJ1-2,.,TRBV29-1,TGCAGCGTTGAGATCGGTGACTACACCTTC,CSVEIGDYTF
TRBD1,TRBJ1-2,.,TRBV28,TGTGCCAGCAGCACAGGGGGCAGTGGCTACACCTTC,CASSTGGSGYTF